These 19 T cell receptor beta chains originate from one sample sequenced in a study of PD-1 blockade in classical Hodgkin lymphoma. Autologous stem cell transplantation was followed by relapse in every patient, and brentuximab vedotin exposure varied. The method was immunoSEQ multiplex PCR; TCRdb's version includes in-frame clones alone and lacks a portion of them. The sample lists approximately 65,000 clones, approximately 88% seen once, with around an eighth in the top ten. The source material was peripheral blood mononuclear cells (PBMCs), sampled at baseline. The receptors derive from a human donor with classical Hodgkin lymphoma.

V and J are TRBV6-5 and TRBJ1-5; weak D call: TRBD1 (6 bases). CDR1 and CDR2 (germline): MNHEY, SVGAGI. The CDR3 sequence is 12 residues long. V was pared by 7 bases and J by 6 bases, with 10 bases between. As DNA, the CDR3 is TGTGCCAGCACGGGAGGGGGTCAGCCCCAGCATTTT. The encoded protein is CASTGGGQPQHF.

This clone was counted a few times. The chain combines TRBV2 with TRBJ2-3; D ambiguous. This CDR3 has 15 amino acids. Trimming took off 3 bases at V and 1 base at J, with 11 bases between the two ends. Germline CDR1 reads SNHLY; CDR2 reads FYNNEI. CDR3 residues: CASSDLGSGTDTQYF. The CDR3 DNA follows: TGTGCCAGCAGTGATTTGGGCAGCGGCACAGATACGCAGTATTTT.

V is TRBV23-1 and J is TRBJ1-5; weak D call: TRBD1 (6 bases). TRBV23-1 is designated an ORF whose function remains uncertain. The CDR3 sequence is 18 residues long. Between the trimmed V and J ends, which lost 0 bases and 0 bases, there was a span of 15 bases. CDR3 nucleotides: TGCGCCAGCAGTCAATCGTGGGGGCGAAGGTATAGCAATCAGCCCCAGCATTTT. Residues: CASSQSWGRRYSNQPQHF.

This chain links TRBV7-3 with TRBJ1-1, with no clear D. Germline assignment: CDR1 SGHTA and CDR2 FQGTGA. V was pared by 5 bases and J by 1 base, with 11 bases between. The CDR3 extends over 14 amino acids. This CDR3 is CASSPAGWNTEAFF. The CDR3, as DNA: TGTGCCAGCAGCCCCGCCGGATGGAACACTGAAGCTTTCTTT.

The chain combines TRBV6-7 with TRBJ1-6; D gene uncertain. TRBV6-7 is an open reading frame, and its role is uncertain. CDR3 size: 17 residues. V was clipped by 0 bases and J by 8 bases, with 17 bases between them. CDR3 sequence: CASSYSVDGDHHSPLHF. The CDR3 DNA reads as TGTGCCAGCAGTTACTCAGTGGATGGGGATCACCATTCACCCCTCCACTTT.

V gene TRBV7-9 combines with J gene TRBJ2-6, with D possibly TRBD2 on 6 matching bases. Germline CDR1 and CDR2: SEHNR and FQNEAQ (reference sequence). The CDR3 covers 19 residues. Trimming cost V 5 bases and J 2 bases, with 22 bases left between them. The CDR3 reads CASSPPGRLVPAGANVLTF. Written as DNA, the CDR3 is TGTGCCAGCAGCCCCCCCGGGAGACTCGTCCCAGCTGGGGCCAACGTCCTGACTTTC. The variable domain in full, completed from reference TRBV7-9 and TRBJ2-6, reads DTGVSQNPRHKITKRGQNVTFRCDPISEHNRLYWYRQTLGQGPEFLTYFQNEAQLEKSRLLSDRFSAERPKGSFSTLEIQRTEQGDSAMYLCASSPPGRLVPAGANVLTFGAGSRLTVL.

CDR3 sequence: CASSVAQGVEAFF. The CDR3, as DNA: TGTGCCAGCAGCGTAGCTCAGGGGGTGGAAGCTTTCTTT. This sequence joins TRBV9 and TRBJ1-1, with TRBD1 identical over 7 bases. The ends lost 0 bases at V and 8 bases at J; junction bases unmatched: 4. The CDR3 extends over 13 amino acids. From germline, CDR1 is SGDLS and CDR2 YYNGEE.

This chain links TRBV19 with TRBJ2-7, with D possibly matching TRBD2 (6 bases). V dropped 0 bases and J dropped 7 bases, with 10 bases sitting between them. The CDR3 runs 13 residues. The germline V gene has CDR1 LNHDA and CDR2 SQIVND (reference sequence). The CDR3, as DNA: TGTGCCAGTAGTATAGAAGCAGGGAGGGAGCAGTACTTC. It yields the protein CASSIEAGREQYF.

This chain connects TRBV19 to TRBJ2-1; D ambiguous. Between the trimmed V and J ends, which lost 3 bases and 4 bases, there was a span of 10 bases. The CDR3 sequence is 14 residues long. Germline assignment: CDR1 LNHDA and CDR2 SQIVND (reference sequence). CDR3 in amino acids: CASSIRLEYNEQFF. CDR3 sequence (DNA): TGTGCCAGTAGTATTAGGCTTGAATACAATGAGCAGTTCTTC.

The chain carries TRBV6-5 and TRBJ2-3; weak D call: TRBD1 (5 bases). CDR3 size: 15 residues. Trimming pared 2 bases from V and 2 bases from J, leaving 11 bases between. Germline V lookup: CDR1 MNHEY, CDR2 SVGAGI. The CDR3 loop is CASSYQGIHTDTQYF. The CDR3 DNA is TGTGCCAGCAGTTACCAGGGTATACACACAGATACGCAGTATTTT.

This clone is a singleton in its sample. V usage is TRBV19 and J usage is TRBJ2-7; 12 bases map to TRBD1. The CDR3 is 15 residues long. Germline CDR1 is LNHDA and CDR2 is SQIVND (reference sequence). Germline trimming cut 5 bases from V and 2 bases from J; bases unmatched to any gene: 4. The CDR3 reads CASSPGQGAAYEQYF. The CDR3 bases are TGTGCCAGTAGTCCGGGACAGGGGGCCGCCTACGAGCAGTACTTC.

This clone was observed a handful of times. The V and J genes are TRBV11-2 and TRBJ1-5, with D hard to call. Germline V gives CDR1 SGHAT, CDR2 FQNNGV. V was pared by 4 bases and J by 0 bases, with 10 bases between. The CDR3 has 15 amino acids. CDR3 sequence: CASSSEYDSNQPQHF. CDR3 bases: TGTGCCAGCAGCTCTGAATACGATAGCAATCAGCCCCAGCATTTT.

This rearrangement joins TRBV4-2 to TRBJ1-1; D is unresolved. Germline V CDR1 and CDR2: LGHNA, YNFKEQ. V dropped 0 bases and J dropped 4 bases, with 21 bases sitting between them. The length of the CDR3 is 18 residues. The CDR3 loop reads CASSQDRDVKAVGTEAFF. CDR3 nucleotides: TGTGCCAGCAGCCAAGATCGGGATGTGAAGGCTGTTGGCACTGAAGCTTTCTTT.

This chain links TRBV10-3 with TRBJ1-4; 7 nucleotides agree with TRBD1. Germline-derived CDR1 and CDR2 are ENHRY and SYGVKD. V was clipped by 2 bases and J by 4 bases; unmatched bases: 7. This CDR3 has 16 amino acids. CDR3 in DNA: TGTGCCATCAGTGAGACCTGGACAGGCGTTAATGAAAAACTGTTTTTT. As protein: CAISETWTGVNEKLFF.

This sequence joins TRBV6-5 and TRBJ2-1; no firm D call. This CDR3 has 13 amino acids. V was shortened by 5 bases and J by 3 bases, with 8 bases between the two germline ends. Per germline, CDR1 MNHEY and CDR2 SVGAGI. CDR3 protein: CASSVRDYNEQFF. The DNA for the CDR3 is TGTGCCAGCAGTGTAAGGGACTACAATGAGCAGTTCTTC.

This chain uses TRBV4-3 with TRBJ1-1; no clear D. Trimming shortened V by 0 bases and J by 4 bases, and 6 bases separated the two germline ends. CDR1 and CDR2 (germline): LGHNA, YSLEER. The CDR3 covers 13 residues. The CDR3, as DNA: TGCGCCAGCAGCCAAGAAGGTACCACTGAAGCTTTCTTT. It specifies CASSQEGTTEAFF.

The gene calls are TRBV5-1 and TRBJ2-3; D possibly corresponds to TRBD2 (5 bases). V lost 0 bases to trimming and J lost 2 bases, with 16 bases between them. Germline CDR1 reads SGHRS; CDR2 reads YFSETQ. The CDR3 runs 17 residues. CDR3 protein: CASSLGTSTPPTDTQYF. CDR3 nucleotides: TGCGCCAGCAGCTTGGGGACTTCCACACCCCCCACAGATACGCAGTATTTT.

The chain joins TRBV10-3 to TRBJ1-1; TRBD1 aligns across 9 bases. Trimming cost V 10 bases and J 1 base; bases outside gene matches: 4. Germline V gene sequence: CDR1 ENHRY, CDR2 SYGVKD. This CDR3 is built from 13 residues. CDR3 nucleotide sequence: TGTGCCACCCTACAGGGGGCGAACACTGAAGCTTTCTTT. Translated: CATLQGANTEAFF.

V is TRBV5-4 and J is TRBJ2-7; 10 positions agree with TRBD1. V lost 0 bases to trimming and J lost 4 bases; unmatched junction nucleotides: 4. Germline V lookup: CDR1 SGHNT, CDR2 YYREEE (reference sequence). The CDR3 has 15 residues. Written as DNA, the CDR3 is TGTGCCAGCAGCTTGGATGGGACAGGGGTGTACGAGCAGTACTTC. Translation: CASSLDGTGVYEQYF.